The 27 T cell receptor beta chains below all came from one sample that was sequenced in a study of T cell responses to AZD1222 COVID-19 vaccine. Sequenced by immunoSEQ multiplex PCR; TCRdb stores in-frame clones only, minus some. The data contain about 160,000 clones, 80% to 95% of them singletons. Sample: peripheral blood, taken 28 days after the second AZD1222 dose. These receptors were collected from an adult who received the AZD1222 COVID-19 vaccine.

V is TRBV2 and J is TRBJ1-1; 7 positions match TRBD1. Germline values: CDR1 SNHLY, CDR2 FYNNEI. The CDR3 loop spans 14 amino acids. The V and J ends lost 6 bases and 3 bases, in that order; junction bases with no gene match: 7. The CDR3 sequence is CASRLLTGDTEAFF. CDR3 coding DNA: TGTGCCAGCAGGCTCCTAACAGGGGACACTGAAGCTTTCTTT.

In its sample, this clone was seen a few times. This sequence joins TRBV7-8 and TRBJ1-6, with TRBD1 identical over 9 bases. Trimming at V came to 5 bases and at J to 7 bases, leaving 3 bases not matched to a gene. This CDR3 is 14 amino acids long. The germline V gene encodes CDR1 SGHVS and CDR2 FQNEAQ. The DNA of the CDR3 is TGTGCCAGCAGCCAAGGACAGGGGAATTCACCCCTCCACTTT. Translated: CASSQGQGNSPLHF. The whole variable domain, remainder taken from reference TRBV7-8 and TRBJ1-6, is GAGVSQSPRYKVAKRGQDVALRCDPISGHVSLFWYQQALGQGPEFLTYFQNEAQLDKSGLPSDRFFAERPEGSVSTLKIQRTQQEDSAVYLCASSQGQGNSPLHFGNGTRLTVT.

The CDR3 is CASSLEGNTEAFF. DNA of the CDR3: TGTGCCAGCAGCTTAGAGGGGAACACTGAAGCTTTCTTT. The rearrangement joins TRBV11-3 to TRBJ1-1; the D is unclear. The germline V gene has CDR1 SGHNT and CDR2 YENEEA. The V end was cut by 0 bases, the J end by 1 base, with 3 bases between. The CDR3 spans 13 residues. The full variable domain, rest sourced from reference TRBV11-3 and TRBJ1-1, is EAGVVQSPRYKIIEKKQPVAFWCNPISGHNTLYWYLQNLGQGPELLIRYENEEAVDDSQLPKDRFSAERLKGVDSTLKIQPAELGDSAVYLCASSLEGNTEAFFGQGTRLTVV.

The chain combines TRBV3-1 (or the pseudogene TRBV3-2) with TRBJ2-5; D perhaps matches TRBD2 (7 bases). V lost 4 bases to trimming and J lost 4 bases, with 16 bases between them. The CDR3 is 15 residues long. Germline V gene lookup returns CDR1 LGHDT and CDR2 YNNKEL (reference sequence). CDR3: CASSPRGGGRETQYF. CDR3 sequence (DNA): TGTGCCAGCAGCCCCCGGGGCGGGGGCAGAGAGACCCAGTACTTC.

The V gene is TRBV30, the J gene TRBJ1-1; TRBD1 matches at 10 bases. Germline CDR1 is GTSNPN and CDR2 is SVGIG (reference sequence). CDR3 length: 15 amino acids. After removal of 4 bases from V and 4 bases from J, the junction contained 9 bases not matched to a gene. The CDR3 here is CAWTRDRGGGTEAFF. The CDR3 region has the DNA TGTGCCTGGACTAGGGACAGGGGAGGGGGCACTGAAGCTTTCTTT.

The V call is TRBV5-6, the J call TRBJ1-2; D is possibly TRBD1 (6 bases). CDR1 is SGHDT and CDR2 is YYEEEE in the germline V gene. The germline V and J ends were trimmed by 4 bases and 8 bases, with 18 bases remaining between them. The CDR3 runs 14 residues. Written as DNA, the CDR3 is TGTGCCAGCAGCCGAGGACAGCTCCAGGGAGGCTACACCTTC. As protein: CASSRGQLQGGYTF.

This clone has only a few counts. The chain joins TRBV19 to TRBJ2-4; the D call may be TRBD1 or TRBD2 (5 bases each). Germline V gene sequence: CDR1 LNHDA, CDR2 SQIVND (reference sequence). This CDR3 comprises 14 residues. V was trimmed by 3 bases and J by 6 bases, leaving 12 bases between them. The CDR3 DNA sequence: TGTGCCAGTAGTATCTCGGGGCCTTCAAACATTCAGTACTTC. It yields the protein CASSISGPSNIQYF.

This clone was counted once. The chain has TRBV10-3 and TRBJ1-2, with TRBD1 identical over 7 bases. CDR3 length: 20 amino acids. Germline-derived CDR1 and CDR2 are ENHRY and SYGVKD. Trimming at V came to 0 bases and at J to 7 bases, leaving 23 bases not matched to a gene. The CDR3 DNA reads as TGTGCCATCAGTGAGTCGGGTGGAGGGGGCTCTATTTCGCCCAGCGGTGGCTACACCTTC. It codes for CAISESGGGGSISPSGGYTF.

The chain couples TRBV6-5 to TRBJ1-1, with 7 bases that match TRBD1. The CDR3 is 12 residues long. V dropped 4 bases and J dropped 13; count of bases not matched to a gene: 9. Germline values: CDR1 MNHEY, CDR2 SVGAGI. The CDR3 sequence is CASSWTQGQVFF. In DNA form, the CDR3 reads TGTGCCAGCAGTTGGACACAGGGGCAGGTTTTCTTT.

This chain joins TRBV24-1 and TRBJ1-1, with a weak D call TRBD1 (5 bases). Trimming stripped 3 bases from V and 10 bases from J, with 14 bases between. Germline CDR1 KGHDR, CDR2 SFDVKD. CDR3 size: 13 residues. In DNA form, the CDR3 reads TGTGCCACCAGTGATCAGGGAGTTCCCGGAGCTTTCTTT. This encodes CATSDQGVPGAFF.

The CDR3 DNA is TGTGCCAGCAGCCCGACAGGGGGTGGAAACACCATATATTTT. This codes for CASSPTGGGNTIYF. The chain recombines TRBV27 with TRBJ1-3; 9 nucleotides line up with TRBD1. V shed 6 bases, J shed 3 bases, and the junction held 3 bases outside the gene matches. Germline V lookup: CDR1 MNHEY, CDR2 SMNVEV (reference sequence). The CDR3 covers 14 residues.

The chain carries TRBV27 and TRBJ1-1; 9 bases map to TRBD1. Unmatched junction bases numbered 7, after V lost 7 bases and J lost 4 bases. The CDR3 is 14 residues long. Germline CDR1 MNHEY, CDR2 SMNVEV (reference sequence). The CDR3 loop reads CASTPLTGGTEAFF. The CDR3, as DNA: TGTGCCAGCACCCCCTTGACAGGGGGCACTGAAGCTTTCTTT.

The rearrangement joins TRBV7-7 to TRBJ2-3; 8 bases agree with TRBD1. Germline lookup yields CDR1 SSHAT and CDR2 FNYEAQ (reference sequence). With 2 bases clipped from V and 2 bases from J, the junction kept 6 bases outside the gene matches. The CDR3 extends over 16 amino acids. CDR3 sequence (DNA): TGTGCCAGCAGCTTATTTTCAGGGGGCGCCACAGATACGCAGTATTTT. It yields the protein CASSLFSGGATDTQYF.

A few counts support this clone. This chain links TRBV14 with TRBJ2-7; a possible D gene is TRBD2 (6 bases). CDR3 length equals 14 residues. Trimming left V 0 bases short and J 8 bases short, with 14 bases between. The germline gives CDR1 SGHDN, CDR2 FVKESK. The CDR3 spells CASSQDRTGGKQYF. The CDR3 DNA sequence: TGTGCCAGCAGCCAAGATAGAACCGGAGGGAAGCAGTACTTC.

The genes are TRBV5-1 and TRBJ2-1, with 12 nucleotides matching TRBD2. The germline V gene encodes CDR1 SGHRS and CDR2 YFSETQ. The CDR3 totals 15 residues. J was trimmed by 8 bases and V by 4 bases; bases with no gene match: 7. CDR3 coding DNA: TGCGCCAGCAGCGTCGGGACTAGCGGGTATCATGAGCAGTTCTTC. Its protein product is CASSVGTSGYHEQFF.

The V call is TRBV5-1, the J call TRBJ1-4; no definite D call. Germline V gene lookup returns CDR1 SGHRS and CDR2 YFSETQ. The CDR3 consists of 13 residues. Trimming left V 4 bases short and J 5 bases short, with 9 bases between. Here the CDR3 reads CASSLRANEKLFF. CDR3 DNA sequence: TGCGCCAGCAGCCTCCGGGCAAATGAAAAACTGTTTTTT.

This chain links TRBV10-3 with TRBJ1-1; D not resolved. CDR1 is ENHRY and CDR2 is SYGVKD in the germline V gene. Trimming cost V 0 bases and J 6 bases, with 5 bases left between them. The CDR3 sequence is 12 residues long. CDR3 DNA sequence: TGTGCCATCAGTGAGTCTACAGCTGAAGCTTTCTTT. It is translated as CAISESTAEAFF.

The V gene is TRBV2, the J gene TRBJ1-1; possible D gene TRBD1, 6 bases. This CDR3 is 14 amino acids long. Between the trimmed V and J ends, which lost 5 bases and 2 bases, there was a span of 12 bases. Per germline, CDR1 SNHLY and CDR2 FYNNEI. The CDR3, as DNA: TGTGCCAGCAGTACACGGACAGCTAACACTGAAGCTTTCTTT. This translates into CASSTRTANTEAFF.

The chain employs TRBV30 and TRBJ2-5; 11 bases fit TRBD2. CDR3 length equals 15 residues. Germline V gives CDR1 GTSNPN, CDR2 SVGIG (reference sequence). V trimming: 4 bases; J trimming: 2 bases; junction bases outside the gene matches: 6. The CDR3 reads CAWNRGTSGQETQYF. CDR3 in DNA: TGTGCCTGGAATCGCGGGACTAGCGGACAAGAGACCCAGTACTTC.

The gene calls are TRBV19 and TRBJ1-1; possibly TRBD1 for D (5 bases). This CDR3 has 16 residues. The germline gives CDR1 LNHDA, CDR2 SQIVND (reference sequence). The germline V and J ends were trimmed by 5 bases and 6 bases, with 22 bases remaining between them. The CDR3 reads CASSLLGAPLGAEAFF. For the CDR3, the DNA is TGTGCCAGTAGTTTACTCGGGGCTCCTCTGGGAGCTGAAGCTTTCTTT.

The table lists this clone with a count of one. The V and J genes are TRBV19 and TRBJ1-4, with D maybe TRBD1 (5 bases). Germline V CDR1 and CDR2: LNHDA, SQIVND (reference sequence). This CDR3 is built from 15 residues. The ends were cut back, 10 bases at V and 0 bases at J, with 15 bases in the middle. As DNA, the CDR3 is TGTGCCACCCGGGACCTCGTTGCAACTAATGAAAAACTGTTTTTT. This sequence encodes CATRDLVATNEKLFF.

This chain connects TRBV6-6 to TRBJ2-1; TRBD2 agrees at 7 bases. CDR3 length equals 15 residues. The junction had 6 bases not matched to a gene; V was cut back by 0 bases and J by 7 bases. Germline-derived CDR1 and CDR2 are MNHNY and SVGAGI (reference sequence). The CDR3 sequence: CASSYSRAGANEQFF. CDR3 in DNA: TGTGCCAGCAGTTACTCGAGGGCGGGAGCGAATGAGCAGTTCTTC.

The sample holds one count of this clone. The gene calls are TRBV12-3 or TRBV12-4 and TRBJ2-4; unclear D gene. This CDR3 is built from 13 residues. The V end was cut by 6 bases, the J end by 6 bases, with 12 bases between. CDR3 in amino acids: CASSLLSGNIQYF. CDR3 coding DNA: TGTGCCAGCAGCCTTCTGTCCGGAAACATTCAGTACTTC.

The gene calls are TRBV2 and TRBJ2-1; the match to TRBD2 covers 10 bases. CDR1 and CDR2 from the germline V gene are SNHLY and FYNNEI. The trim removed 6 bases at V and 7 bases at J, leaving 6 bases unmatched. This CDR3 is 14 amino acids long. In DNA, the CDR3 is TGTGCCAGCAGCAGCGGGAGGGCCGTAAATGAGCAGTTCTTC. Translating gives CASSSGRAVNEQFF.

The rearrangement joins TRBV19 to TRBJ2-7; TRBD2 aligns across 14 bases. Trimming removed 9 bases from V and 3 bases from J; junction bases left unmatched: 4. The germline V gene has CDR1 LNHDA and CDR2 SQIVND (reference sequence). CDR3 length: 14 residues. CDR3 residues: CARLGLAGDYEQYF. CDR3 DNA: TGTGCCAGATTGGGACTAGCGGGAGACTACGAGCAGTACTTC. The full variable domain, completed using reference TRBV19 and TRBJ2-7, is DGGITQSPKYLFRKEGQNVTLSCEQNLNHDAMYWYRQDPGQGLRLIYYSQIVNDFQKGDIAEGYSVSREKKESFPLTVTSAQKNPTAFYLCARLGLAGDYEQYFGPGTRLTVT.

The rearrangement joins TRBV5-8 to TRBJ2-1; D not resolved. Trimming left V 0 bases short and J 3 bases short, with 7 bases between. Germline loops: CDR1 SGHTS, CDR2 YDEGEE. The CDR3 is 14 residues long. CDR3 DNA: TGTGCCAGCAGCTTGGGATGGGGCTACAATGAGCAGTTCTTC. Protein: CASSLGWGYNEQFF. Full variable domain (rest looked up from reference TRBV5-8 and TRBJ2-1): EAGVTQSPTHLIKTRGQQATLRCSPISGHTSVYWYQQALGLGLQFLLWYDEGEERNRGNFPPRFSGRQFPNYSSELNVNALELEDSALYLCASSLGWGYNEQFFGPGTRLTVL.

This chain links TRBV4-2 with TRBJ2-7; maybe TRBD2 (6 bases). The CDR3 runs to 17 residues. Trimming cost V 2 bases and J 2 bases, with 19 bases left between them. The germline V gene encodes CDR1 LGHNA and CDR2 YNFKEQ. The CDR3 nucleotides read TGTGCCAGCAGCCAATCCGCTTTAGCGGAAATCACCTACGAGCAGTACTTC. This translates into CASSQSALAEITYEQYF.